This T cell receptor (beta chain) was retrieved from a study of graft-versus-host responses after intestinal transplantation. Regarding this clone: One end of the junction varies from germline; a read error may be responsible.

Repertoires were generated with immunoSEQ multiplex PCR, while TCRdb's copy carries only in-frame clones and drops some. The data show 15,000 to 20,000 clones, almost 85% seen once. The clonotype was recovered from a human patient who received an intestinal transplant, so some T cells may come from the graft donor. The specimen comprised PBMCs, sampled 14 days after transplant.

CDR3 amino acids: CASSPGQGYYYKQYF. Here the CDR3 DNA reads TGTGCCAGCAGCCCCGGACAGGGTTACTACTACAAGCAGTACTTC. V is TRBV6-5 and J is TRBJ2-7, with 8 bases lining up with TRBD1. The CDR3 runs to 15 residues. CDR1 is MNHEY, CDR2 SVGAGI, per germline.